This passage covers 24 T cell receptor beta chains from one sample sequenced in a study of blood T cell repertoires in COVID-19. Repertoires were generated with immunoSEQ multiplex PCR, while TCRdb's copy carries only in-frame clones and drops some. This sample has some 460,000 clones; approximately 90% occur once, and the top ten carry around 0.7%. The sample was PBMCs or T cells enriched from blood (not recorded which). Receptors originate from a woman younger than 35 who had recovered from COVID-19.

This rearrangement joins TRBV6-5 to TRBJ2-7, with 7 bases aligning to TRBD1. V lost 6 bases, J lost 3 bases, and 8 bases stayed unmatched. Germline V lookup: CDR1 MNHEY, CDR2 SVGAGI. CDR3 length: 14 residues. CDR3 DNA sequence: TGTGCCAGCAGAAGCCCGGGACAGAACTACGAGCAGTACTTC. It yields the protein CASRSPGQNYEQYF.

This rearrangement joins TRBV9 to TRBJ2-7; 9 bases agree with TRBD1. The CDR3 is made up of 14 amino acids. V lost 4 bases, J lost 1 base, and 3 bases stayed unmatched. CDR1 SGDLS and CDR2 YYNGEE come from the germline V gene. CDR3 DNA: TGTGCCAGCAGCAAGGGACAGGGTTCCTACGAGCAGTACTTC. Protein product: CASSKGQGSYEQYF.

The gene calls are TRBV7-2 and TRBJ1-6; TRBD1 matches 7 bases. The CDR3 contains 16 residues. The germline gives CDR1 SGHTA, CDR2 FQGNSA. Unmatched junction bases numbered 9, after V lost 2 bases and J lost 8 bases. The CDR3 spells CASSLTTGPNDSPLHF. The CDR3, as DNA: TGTGCCAGCAGCTTAACGACAGGGCCCAATGATTCACCCCTCCACTTT.

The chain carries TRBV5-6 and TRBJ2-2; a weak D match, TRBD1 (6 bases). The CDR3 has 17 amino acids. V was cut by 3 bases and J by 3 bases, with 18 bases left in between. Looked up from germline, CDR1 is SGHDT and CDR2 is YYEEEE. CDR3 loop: CASSSTLQGSYTGELFF. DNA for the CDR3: TGTGCCAGCAGCTCTACTTTACAGGGAAGTTACACCGGGGAGCTGTTTTTT.

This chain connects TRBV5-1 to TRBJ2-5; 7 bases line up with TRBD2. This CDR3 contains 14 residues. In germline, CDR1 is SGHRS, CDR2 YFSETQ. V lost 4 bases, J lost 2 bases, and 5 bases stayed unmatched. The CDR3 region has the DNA TGCGCCAGCAGCGCCAGCGGGGTGCAAGAGACCCAGTACTTC. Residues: CASSASGVQETQYF. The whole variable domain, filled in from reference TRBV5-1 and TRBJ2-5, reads KAGVTQTPRYLIKTRGQQVTLSCSPISGHRSVSWYQQTPGQGLQFLFEYFSETQRNKGNFPGRFSGRQFSNSRSEMNVSTLELGDSALYLCASSASGVQETQYFGPGTRLLVL.

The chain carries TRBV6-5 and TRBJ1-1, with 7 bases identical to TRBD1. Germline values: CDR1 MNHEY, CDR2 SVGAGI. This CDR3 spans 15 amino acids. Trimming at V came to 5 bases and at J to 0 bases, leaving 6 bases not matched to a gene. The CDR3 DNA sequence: TGTGCCAGCAGTCCAGAGGGGACAGTGAACACTGAAGCTTTCTTT. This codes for CASSPEGTVNTEAFF.

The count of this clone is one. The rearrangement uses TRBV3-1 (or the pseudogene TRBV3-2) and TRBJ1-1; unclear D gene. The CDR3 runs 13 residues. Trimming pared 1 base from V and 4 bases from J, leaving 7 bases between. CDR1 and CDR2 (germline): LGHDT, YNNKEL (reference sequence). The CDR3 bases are TGTGCCAGCAGCCAAGGCAGGCCCACTGAAGCTTTCTTT. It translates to CASSQGRPTEAFF.

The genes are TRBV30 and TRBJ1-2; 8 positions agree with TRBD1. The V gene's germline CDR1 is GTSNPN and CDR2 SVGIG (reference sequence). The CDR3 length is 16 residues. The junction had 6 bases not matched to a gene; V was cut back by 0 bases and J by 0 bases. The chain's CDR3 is CAWSVAGDRTNYGYTF. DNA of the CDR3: TGTGCCTGGAGTGTTGCCGGGGACAGGACTAACTATGGCTACACCTTC.

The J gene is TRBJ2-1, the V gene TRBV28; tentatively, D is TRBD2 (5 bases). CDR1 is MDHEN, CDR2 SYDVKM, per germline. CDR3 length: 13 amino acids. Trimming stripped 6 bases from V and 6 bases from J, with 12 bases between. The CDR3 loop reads CASSLALVNEQFF. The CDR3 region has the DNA TGTGCCAGCAGCCTGGCACTAGTCAATGAGCAGTTCTTC. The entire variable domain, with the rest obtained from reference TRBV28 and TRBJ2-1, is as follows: DVKVTQSSRYLVKRTGEKVFLECVQDMDHENMFWYRQDPGLGLRLIYFSYDVKMKEKGDIPEGYSVSREKKERFSLILESASTNQTSMYLCASSLALVNEQFFGPGTRLTVL.

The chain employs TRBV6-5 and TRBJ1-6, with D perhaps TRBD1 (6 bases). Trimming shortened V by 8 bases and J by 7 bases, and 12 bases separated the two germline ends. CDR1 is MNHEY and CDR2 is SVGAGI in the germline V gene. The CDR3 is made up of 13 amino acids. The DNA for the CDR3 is TGTGCCAGCCAACAGGGAGGGAATTCACCCCTCCACTTT. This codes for CASQQGGNSPLHF.

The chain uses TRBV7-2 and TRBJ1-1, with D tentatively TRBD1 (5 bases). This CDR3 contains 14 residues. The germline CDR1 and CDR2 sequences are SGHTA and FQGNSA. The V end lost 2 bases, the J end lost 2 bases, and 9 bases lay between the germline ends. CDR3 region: CASSLQGLNTEAFF. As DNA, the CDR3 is TGTGCCAGCAGCTTACAGGGACTAAACACTGAAGCTTTCTTT.

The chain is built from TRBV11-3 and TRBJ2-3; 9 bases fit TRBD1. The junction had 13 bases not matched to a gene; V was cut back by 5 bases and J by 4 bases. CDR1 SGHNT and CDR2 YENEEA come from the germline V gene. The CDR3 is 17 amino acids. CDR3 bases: TGTGCCAGCAGCCTATCAGGACAGGGGCTAAGGGCAGATACGCAGTATTTT. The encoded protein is CASSLSGQGLRADTQYF.

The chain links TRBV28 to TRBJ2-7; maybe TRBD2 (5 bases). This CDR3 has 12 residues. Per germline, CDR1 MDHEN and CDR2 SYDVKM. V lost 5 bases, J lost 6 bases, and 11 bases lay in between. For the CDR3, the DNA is TGTGCCAGCAGTCGCGTCGGAGGCGAGCAGTACTTC. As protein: CASSRVGGEQYF.

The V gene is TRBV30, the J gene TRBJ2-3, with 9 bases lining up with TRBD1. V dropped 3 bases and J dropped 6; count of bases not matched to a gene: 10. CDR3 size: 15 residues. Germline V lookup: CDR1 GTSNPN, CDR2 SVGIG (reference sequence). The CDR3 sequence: CAWSLGTGIGDTQYF. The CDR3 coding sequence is TGTGCCTGGAGCCTAGGGACAGGGATAGGGGATACGCAGTATTTT.

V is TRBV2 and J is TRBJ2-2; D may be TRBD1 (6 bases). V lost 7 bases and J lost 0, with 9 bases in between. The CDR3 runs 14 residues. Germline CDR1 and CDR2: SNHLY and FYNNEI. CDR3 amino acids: CASKRDTNTGELFF. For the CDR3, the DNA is TGTGCCAGCAAAAGGGACACGAACACCGGGGAGCTGTTTTTT.

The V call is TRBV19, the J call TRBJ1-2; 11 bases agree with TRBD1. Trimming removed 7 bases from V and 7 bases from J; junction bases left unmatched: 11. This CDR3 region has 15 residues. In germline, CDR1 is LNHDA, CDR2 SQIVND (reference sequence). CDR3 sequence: CASTGRDRGSGGYTF. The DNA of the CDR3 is TGTGCCAGTACCGGACGGGACAGGGGGTCTGGTGGCTACACCTTC.

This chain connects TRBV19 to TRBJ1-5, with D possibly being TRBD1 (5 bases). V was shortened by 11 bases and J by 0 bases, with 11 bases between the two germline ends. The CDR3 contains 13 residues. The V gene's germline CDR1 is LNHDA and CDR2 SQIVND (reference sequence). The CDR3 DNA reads TGTGCCCCGGGGGGGGATAGCAATCAGCCCCAGCATTTT. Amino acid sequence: CAPGGDSNQPQHF.

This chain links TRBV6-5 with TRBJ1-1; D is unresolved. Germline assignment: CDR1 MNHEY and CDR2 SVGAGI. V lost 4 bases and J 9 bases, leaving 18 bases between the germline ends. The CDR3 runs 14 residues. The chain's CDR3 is CASSSSAGAIKAFF. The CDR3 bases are TGTGCCAGCAGTTCGTCGGCGGGAGCGATCAAAGCTTTCTTT.

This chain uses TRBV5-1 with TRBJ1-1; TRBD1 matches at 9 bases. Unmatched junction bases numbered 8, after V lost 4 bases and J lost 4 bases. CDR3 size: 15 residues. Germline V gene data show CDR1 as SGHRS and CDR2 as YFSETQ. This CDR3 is CASSDDDRGSTEAFF. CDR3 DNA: TGCGCCAGCAGCGACGACGACAGGGGGTCCACTGAAGCTTTCTTT.

The DNA of the CDR3 is TGTGCCAGTCTACTGTTTAGGACAGGCTACAATGAGCAGTTCTTC. It translates to CASLLFRTGYNEQFF. The chain is built from TRBV6-5 and TRBJ2-1; 7 nucleotides match TRBD1. The CDR3 has 15 amino acids. Germline lookup yields CDR1 MNHEY and CDR2 SVGAGI. V lost 9 bases and J lost 3; bases outside the gene matches: 11.

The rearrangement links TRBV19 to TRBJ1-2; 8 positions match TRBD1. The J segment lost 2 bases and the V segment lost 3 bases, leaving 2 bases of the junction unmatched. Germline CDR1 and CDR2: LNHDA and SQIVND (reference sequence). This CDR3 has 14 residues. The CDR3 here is CASSMDRANYGYTF. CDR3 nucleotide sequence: TGTGCCAGTAGTATGGACAGGGCGAACTATGGCTACACCTTC.

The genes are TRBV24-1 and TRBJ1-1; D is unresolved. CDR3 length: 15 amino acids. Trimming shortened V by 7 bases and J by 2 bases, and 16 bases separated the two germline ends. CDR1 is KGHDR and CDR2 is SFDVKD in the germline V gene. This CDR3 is CATRGVRPENTEAFF. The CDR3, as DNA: TGTGCCACCAGAGGAGTCCGGCCAGAAAACACTGAAGCTTTCTTT.

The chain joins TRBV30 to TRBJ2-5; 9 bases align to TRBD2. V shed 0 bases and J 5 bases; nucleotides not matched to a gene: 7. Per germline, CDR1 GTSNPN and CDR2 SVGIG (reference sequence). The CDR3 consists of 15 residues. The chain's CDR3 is CAWSVGGGASETQYF. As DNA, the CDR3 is TGTGCCTGGAGTGTCGGCGGGGGGGCCAGTGAGACCCAGTACTTC.

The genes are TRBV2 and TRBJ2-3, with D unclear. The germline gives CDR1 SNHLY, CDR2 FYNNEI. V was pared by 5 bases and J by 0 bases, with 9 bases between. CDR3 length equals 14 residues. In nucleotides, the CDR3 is TGTGCCAGCAGTCTCACAATGAGCACAGATACGCAGTATTTT. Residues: CASSLTMSTDTQYF.